The 30 T cell receptor beta chains given below trace back to one sample, sequenced in a study of T cell responses to AZD1222 COVID-19 vaccine. TCRdb's copy holds only in-frame clones and misses some; the assay was immunoSEQ multiplex PCR. The sample gives roughly 130,000 clones, 87% of which show up once; 1.3% to 1.5% is in the top ten. Sequenced here: peripheral blood, sampled on day 0 of AZD1222 vaccination. These receptors all stem from an adult in good health.

V gene TRBV30 combines with J gene TRBJ2-7; D possibly corresponds to TRBD2 (7 bases). V lost 0 bases to trimming and J lost 5 bases, with 20 bases between them. The germline V gene has CDR1 GTSNPN and CDR2 SVGIG (reference sequence). The CDR3 runs 16 residues. In DNA, the CDR3 is TGTGCCTGGAGTGTACGAGGGGGGGAACCTCTCAACGAGCAGTACTTC. Protein product: CAWSVRGGEPLNEQYF.

The sample holds one count of this clone. The rearrangement links TRBV19 to TRBJ1-6, with D perhaps TRBD1 (6 bases). The CDR3 covers 17 residues. Trimming stripped 3 bases from V and 6 bases from J, with 18 bases between. Germline CDR1 and CDR2: LNHDA and SQIVND (reference sequence). The CDR3 DNA reads as TGTGCCAGTAGTATTTCCCCAGGGGCAGGAAGTAATTCACCCCTCCACTTT. It encodes CASSISPGAGSNSPLHF.

This clone has a single count. The V gene is TRBV4-1, the J gene TRBJ2-5; 12 bases match TRBD2. Looked up from germline, CDR1 is MGHRA and CDR2 is YSYEKL. J gave up 0 bases and V 4 bases, and 9 bases lay outside the gene matches. The CDR3 runs 18 residues. CDR3 residues: CASSRDFLAGGYQETQYF. For the CDR3, the DNA is TGCGCCAGCAGCCGAGACTTTCTAGCGGGGGGGTACCAAGAGACCCAGTACTTC.

The rearrangement uses TRBV5-4 and TRBJ2-2, with TRBD1 identical over 8 bases. The CDR3 length is 15 residues. Germline-derived CDR1 and CDR2 are SGHNT and YYREEE (reference sequence). Unmatched junction bases numbered 2, after V lost 3 bases and J lost 1 base. The CDR3 DNA sequence: TGTGCCAGCAGCTGGACAGGGAAGAACACCGGGGAGCTGTTTTTT. Residues: CASSWTGKNTGELFF.

The genes are TRBV4-3 and TRBJ2-1, with 10 bases that match TRBD2. The germline CDR1 and CDR2 sequences are LGHNA and YSLEER. The CDR3 has 15 residues. J was trimmed by 8 bases and V by 1 base; bases with no gene match: 5. DNA of the CDR3: TGCGCCAGCAGCCAAGGGAGCGGGGGGGTCTATGAGCAGTTCTTC. It specifies CASSQGSGGVYEQFF.

The CDR3 nucleotides read TGTGCCAGCAGTCTTGGACTGGACACCTACGAGCAGTACTTC. Encoded protein: CASSLGLDTYEQYF. The chain is built from TRBV7-6 and TRBJ2-7, with D perhaps given as TRBD1 or TRBD2 (5 bases each). The germline V and J ends were trimmed by 6 bases and 2 bases, with 14 bases remaining between them. CDR3 length equals 14 residues. The V gene's germline CDR1 is SGHVS and CDR2 FNYEAQ.

The chain links TRBV10-3 to TRBJ1-5, with D hard to call. Germline V lookup: CDR1 ENHRY, CDR2 SYGVKD. V lost 4 bases and J 1 base, leaving 11 bases between the germline ends. This CDR3 is 15 amino acids long. The CDR3 loop reads CAISGGEVSNQPQHF. The CDR3 DNA reads TGTGCCATCAGTGGAGGTGAGGTCAGCAATCAGCCCCAGCATTTT.

V is TRBV28 and J is TRBJ1-3; D uncertain. Germline values: CDR1 MDHEN, CDR2 SYDVKM. The CDR3 covers 16 residues. Trimming shortened V by 7 bases and J by 4 bases, and 20 bases separated the two germline ends. This CDR3 reads CASTVTGQILGNTIYF. DNA for the CDR3: TGTGCCAGCACCGTTACCGGCCAGATTTTAGGAAACACCATATATTTT.

The chain combines TRBV27 with TRBJ2-7, with TRBD1 as a possible D gene (5 bases). Germline-derived CDR1 and CDR2 are MNHEY and SMNVEV (reference sequence). The CDR3 loop spans 14 amino acids. V lost 6 bases, J lost 1 base, and 13 bases lay in between. In DNA, the CDR3 is TGTGCCAGCAGCTCCCAGGGTGCGTCCTACGAGCAGTACTTC. The encoded protein is CASSSQGASYEQYF.

The rearrangement uses TRBV2 and TRBJ2-2; 10 bases are shared with TRBD1. Germline values: CDR1 SNHLY, CDR2 FYNNEI. J gave up 4 bases and V 4 bases, and 3 bases lay outside the gene matches. The CDR3 runs 15 residues. CDR3 in DNA: TGTGCCAGCAGTGTGTGGGACAGGGGCACCGGGGAGCTGTTTTTT. Encoded protein: CASSVWDRGTGELFF.

In its sample, this clone was seen a few times. This chain connects TRBV29-1 to TRBJ2-1; the D gene is possibly TRBD2 (5 bases). The CDR3 is 14 residues long. Germline V gene sequence: CDR1 SQVTM, CDR2 ANQGSEA. Trimming stripped 8 bases from V and 1 base from J, with 15 bases between. The CDR3 sequence: CSTNPGVSYNEQFF. The CDR3 DNA sequence: TGCAGCACCAACCCCGGGGTGTCCTACAATGAGCAGTTCTTC.

The chain couples TRBV24-1 to TRBJ2-2; perhaps TRBD1 as D (5 bases). Trimming took 5 bases from V and 4 from J, leaving 10 bases between them. CDR3 length: 14 residues. Germline V gives CDR1 KGHDR, CDR2 SFDVKD. In nucleotides, the CDR3 is TGTGCCACCAGTGCAGGGTTCGTCACCGGGGAGCTGTTTTTT. This gives the protein CATSAGFVTGELFF.

V gene TRBV9 combines with J gene TRBJ2-5; 11 bases map to TRBD1. From germline, CDR1 is SGDLS and CDR2 YYNGEE. The CDR3 is made up of 16 amino acids. The trim removed 4 bases at V and 5 bases at J, leaving 10 bases unmatched. The CDR3 sequence: CASSLGQGAGEETQYF. The DNA for the CDR3 is TGTGCCAGCAGCCTCGGACAGGGGGCAGGGGAGGAGACCCAGTACTTC.

V is TRBV5-5 and J is TRBJ1-4, with D unresolved. The length of the CDR3 is 12 residues. Trimming removed 4 bases at V and 7 bases at J, with 8 bases between. The V gene's germline CDR1 is SGHKS and CDR2 YYEKEE (reference sequence). The CDR3 region is CASSGRGEKLFF. In DNA form, the CDR3 reads TGTGCCAGCAGCGGGCGGGGTGAAAAACTGTTTTTT. Combining the CDR3 with reference TRBV5-5 and TRBJ1-4 gives the whole variable domain DAGVTQSPTHLIKTRGQQVTLRCSPISGHKSVSWYQQVLGQGPQFIFQYYEKEERGRGNFPDRFSARQFPNYSSELNVNALLLGDSALYLCASSGRGEKLFFGSGTQLSVL.

This chain links TRBV6-5 with TRBJ2-7; 9 nucleotides match TRBD1. With V trimmed by 0 bases and J by 3 bases, 3 bases remained unmatched. Germline loops: CDR1 MNHEY, CDR2 SVGAGI. The CDR3 sequence is 15 residues long. CDR3: CASSYSLGQGYEQYF. In DNA form, the CDR3 reads TGTGCCAGCAGTTACTCCTTGGGACAGGGCTACGAGCAGTACTTC.

The J gene is TRBJ2-7, the V gene TRBV7-2; D not certain. The CDR3 covers 11 residues. The V and J ends lost 6 bases and 0 bases respectively, with 3 bases between them. CDR1 and CDR2 from the germline V gene are SGHTA and FQGNSA. As DNA, the CDR3 is TGTGCCAGCAGTCGCTCCTACGAGCAGTACTTC. Its translation is CASSRSYEQYF.

This chain uses TRBV12-3 or TRBV12-4 with TRBJ2-1; tentatively, D is TRBD1 or TRBD2 (6 bases each). V was trimmed by 7 bases and J by 8 bases, leaving 15 bases between them. The CDR3 is 13 residues long. The chain's CDR3 is CASTSGGGHEQFF. DNA for the CDR3: TGTGCCAGCACCTCCGGAGGGGGACATGAGCAGTTCTTC.

This chain connects TRBV4-1 to TRBJ1-1; D may be TRBD1 (5 bases). V gave up 0 bases and J gave up 1 base, with 9 bases separating them. The CDR3 spans 15 residues. The germline CDR1 and CDR2 sequences are MGHRA and YSYEKL. The CDR3 here is CASSQDPQGNTEAFF. The CDR3 bases are TGCGCCAGCAGCCAAGACCCCCAGGGGAACACTGAAGCTTTCTTT.

In regard to this clone: In the same sample, other DNA sequences code for this CDR3. CDR3 sequence reads: CASSYSTRVAEAFF. In DNA, the CDR3 is TGTGCCAGCAGTTACTCGACCAGGGTTGCTGAAGCTTTCTTT. V and J are TRBV6-5 and TRBJ1-1; D possibly corresponds to TRBD1 (5 bases). The CDR3 has 14 residues. Germline V gene data show CDR1 as MNHEY and CDR2 as SVGAGI. Trimming removed 0 bases at V and 6 bases at J, with 11 bases between.

The V gene is TRBV5-1, the J gene TRBJ1-5, with D perhaps matching TRBD1 (5 bases). V lost 4 bases to trimming and J lost 3 bases, with 14 bases between them. The CDR3 spans 15 residues. Per the germline V gene, CDR1 is SGHRS and CDR2 is YFSETQ. The DNA of the CDR3 is TGCGCCAGCAGCCCAACGTTGGGGCACAATCAGCCCCAGCATTTT. It yields the protein CASSPTLGHNQPQHF.

This clone was seen just once. V usage is TRBV5-1 and J usage is TRBJ1-1; D remains unclear. The germline gives CDR1 SGHRS, CDR2 YFSETQ. The CDR3 sequence is 14 residues long. With 0 bases removed from V and 4 bases from J, the gap between germline ends came to 10 bases. In DNA, the CDR3 is TGCGCCAGCAGCTTGGCAGGCCGGCCCACTGAAGCTTTCTTT. This encodes CASSLAGRPTEAFF.

This clone was detected only once. The V and J genes are TRBV28 and TRBJ2-3, with D perhaps TRBD2 (5 bases). The CDR3 runs 16 residues. Between the trimmed V and J ends, which lost 8 bases and 4 bases, there was a span of 22 bases. Germline CDR1 and CDR2: MDHEN and SYDVKM. Written as DNA, the CDR3 is TGTGCCAGCCCCCCCAACATTAGGGCGGGCGCAGATACGCAGTATTTT. Translated: CASPPNIRAGADTQYF.

The chain joins TRBV2 to TRBJ2-3; the match to TRBD2 covers 8 bases. From germline, CDR1 is SNHLY and CDR2 FYNNEI. The J segment lost 0 bases and the V segment lost 7 bases, leaving 3 bases of the junction unmatched. The CDR3 runs 14 residues. The CDR3 reads CASKVAGSTDTQYF. CDR3 DNA sequence: TGTGCCAGCAAGGTAGCGGGGAGCACAGATACGCAGTATTTT.

The rearrangement links TRBV29-1 to TRBJ1-1; 7 positions match TRBD1. Germline CDR1 is SQVTM and CDR2 is ANQGSEA. The CDR3 length is 13 residues. With V trimmed by 4 bases and J by 2 bases, 4 bases remained unmatched. The CDR3 sequence is CSVADRKNTEAFF. CDR3 in DNA: TGCAGCGTTGCGGACAGGAAAAACACTGAAGCTTTCTTT. Full variable domain (remainder filled in from reference TRBV29-1 and TRBJ1-1): SAVISQKPSRDICQRGTSLTIQCQVDSQVTMMFWYRQQPGQSLTLIATANQGSEATYESGFVIDKFPISRPNLTFSTLTVSNMSPEDSSIYLCSVADRKNTEAFFGQGTRLTVV.

This clone showed up just a few times. V gene TRBV30 combines with J gene TRBJ1-2, with 7 positions matching TRBD1. Trimming removed 4 bases from V and 4 bases from J; junction bases left unmatched: 6. The CDR3 is 13 residues long. In germline, CDR1 is GTSNPN, CDR2 SVGIG (reference sequence). The CDR3 DNA is TGTGCCTGGACCTCGACAGGGACCTATGGCTACACCTTC. Translated: CAWTSTGTYGYTF.

In its sample, this clone was seen once. The chain employs TRBV25-1 and TRBJ1-1, with D possibly matching TRBD1 (5 bases). The germline V gene has CDR1 MGHDK and CDR2 SYGVNS. The CDR3 extends over 13 amino acids. Trimming took 7 bases from V and 7 from J, leaving 16 bases between them. CDR3 in DNA: TGTGCCAGCATGGGGGGGAACCAGGATGAAGCTTTCTTT. It translates to CASMGGNQDEAFF.

The chain carries TRBV19 and TRBJ1-1; no firm D call. The CDR3 consists of 13 residues. In germline, CDR1 is LNHDA, CDR2 SQIVND (reference sequence). V lost 4 bases and J 3 bases, leaving 9 bases between the germline ends. CDR3 in DNA: TGTGCCAGTAGTAAGGAAGGTTACACTGAAGCTTTCTTT. This translates into CASSKEGYTEAFF.

The J gene is TRBJ1-2, the V gene TRBV28; a weak D match, TRBD1 (5 bases). Germline V gene lookup returns CDR1 MDHEN and CDR2 SYDVKM. The CDR3 runs 14 residues. Trimming shortened V by 6 bases and J by 4 bases, and 15 bases separated the two germline ends. The CDR3 region is CASRGWQGVYGYTF. The CDR3 DNA is TGTGCCAGCAGGGGGTGGCAGGGCGTCTATGGCTACACCTTC.

The J gene is TRBJ1-5, the V gene TRBV6-1; no clear D. CDR1 MNHNS and CDR2 SASEGT come from the germline V gene. V dropped 0 bases and J dropped 5 bases, with 14 bases sitting between them. This CDR3 is 16 amino acids long. DNA of the CDR3: TGTGCCAGCAGTGAAGCGGCGGAACCTCCTTATCAGCCCCAGCATTTT. Its translation: CASSEAAEPPYQPQHF.

The rearrangement joins TRBV28 to TRBJ1-2; possible D gene TRBD1, 5 bases. Germline lookup yields CDR1 MDHEN and CDR2 SYDVKM. Trimming removed 6 bases from V and 7 bases from J, with 18 bases in between. The CDR3 consists of 14 residues. CDR3 nucleotides: TGTGCCAGCAGGCCTAGGTGGGGGGGTCCTGGCTACACCTTC. Translation gives CASRPRWGGPGYTF.